This T cell receptor beta chain was identified in a study of high-grade serous ovarian cancer treatment subgroups. This clone is a singleton in its sample. Its matching antigen is unknown. Tumor tissue was taken before any definitive surgery or chemotherapy was given. The method was immunoSEQ multiplex PCR; TCRdb's version includes in-frame clones alone and lacks a portion of them. This table has fewer than 3,500 clones, more than 65% appearing once. Germline CDR1 and CDR2: ENHRY and SYGVKD. V lost 4 bases and J lost 2; bases outside the gene matches: 10. The CDR3 is made up of 16 amino acids. Study-wide results and caveats: TCR relatedness rose with neoantigen level and trended with mutation load.

The source material was tumor tissue. The chain uses TRBV10-3 and TRBJ2-7; 8 positions match TRBD2. This receptor was obtained from a human donor with high-grade serous ovarian cancer. The CDR3, as DNA: TGTGCCATCAGTGGCCCCCCAGCGGGGGAGACCTACGAGCAGTACTTC. Encoded protein: CAISGPPAGETYEQYF.